These 26 T cell receptor beta chains were sequenced from one sample in a study of CD8 T cells in Susac syndrome. Random hexamers were used to reverse transcribe roughly 0.5 to 1 ug of RNA. TCRdb reanalysed the immunoSEQ multiplex PCR reads using MiXCR and keeps one entry per CDR3 protein. This sample has some 190,000 distinct CDR3 sequences, with 90% to 95% found just once. Sequencing input: CD4+ T cells from PBMCs. The source is a human donor in good health.

This chain joins TRBV9 and TRBJ2-5; 8 nucleotides align to TRBD2. Trimming cost V 0 bases and J 4 bases; bases outside gene matches: 2. The CDR3 is 14 amino acids. The germline V gene encodes CDR1 SGDLS and CDR2 YYNGEE. The CDR3 region has the DNA TGTGCCAGCAGCGTAGCGGGGGGGGTAGAGACCCAGTACTTC. It is translated as CASSVAGGVETQYF.

The chain employs TRBV10-3 and TRBJ2-2, with 7 positions matching TRBD1. CDR3 length equals 15 residues. Germline V CDR1 and CDR2: ENHRY, SYGVKD. J gave up 6 bases and V 10 bases, and 14 bases lay outside the gene matches. The CDR3 DNA reads as TGTGCCAGCGGAATCTTGAGGGGGCGAGCCGGGGAGCTGTTTTTT. This sequence encodes CASGILRGRAGELFF.

The V call is TRBV6-2 or TRBV6-3, the J call TRBJ1-5, with D perhaps TRBD1 (5 bases). Germline V gene data show CDR1 as MNHEY and CDR2 as SVGEGT. V lost 2 bases and J lost 11, with 10 bases in between. The CDR3 spans 12 residues. The CDR3 reads CASSYAGTTQHF. The CDR3, as DNA: TGTGCCAGCAGTTACGCAGGGACCACCCAGCATTTT.

This clonotype was counted a single time. V usage is TRBV30 and J usage is TRBJ2-5; 7 bases are a match to TRBD1. Germline assignment: CDR1 GTSNPN and CDR2 SVGIG (reference sequence). This CDR3 region has 14 residues. After removal of 3 bases from V and 5 bases from J, the junction contained 9 bases not matched to a gene. The CDR3 bases are TGTGCCTGGAGACGACTCGACAGGGCTGAGACCCAGTACTTC. It translates to CAWRRLDRAETQYF.

The J gene is TRBJ2-3, the V gene TRBV10-3; D not resolved. This CDR3 contains 15 residues. The germline V gene has CDR1 ENHRY and CDR2 SYGVKD. Trimming removed 5 bases from V and 3 bases from J, with 15 bases in between. The CDR3 coding sequence is TGTGCCATCAGTCTCGGATCAGCCCTAACAGATACGCAGTATTTT. This codes for CAISLGSALTDTQYF.

This chain joins TRBV5-6 and TRBJ1-5, with 8 bases aligning to TRBD1. After removal of 3 bases from V and 2 bases from J, the junction contained 7 bases not matched to a gene. The CDR3 is 16 residues long. CDR1 and CDR2 from the germline V gene are SGHDT and YYEEEE. The CDR3 nucleotides are TGTGCCAGCAGCTCCCAGACAGGGGTGGGCAATCAGCCCCAGCATTTT. Protein product: CASSSQTGVGNQPQHF.

This clonotype was seen only once. The chain carries TRBV7-3 and TRBJ2-1; 8 nucleotides line up with TRBD2. Looked up from germline, CDR1 is SGHTA and CDR2 is FQGTGA. This CDR3 has 13 residues. The V gene end was trimmed by 5 bases and the J gene end by 9 bases; junction bases not matched to a gene: 6. CDR3 nucleotides: TGTGCCAGCAGCGCCGGGGGGGCCGGTGAGCAGTTCTTC. Its translation is CASSAGGAGEQFF.

The chain recombines TRBV30 with TRBJ2-1; 9 positions match TRBD2. CDR3 length equals 13 residues. Germline V gene lookup returns CDR1 GTSNPN and CDR2 SVGIG (reference sequence). V lost 4 bases and J lost 10; bases outside the gene matches: 8. DNA for the CDR3: TGTGCCTGGACTTCCGGGACTAGCAAAGAGCAGTTCTTC. Translation gives CAWTSGTSKEQFF.

The J gene is TRBJ1-3, the V gene TRBV3-1; 7 bases agree with TRBD1. CDR1 and CDR2 (germline): LGHDT, YNNKEL (reference sequence). The junction had 8 bases not matched to a gene; V was cut back by 6 bases and J by 0 bases. The CDR3 sequence is 16 residues long. The CDR3 bases are TGTGCCAGCAGTCTGGACAGGTTTATCTCTGGAAACACCATATATTTT. Translating gives CASSLDRFISGNTIYF.

The gene calls are TRBV7-9 and TRBJ2-1; TRBD2 aligns across 13 bases. After removal of 0 bases from V and 10 bases from J, the junction contained 9 bases not matched to a gene. CDR1 and CDR2 (germline): SEHNR, FQNEAQ (reference sequence). The CDR3 extends over 17 amino acids. The CDR3 loop reads CASSLAPLAGGPEEQFF. CDR3 coding DNA: TGTGCCAGCAGCTTAGCCCCACTAGCGGGGGGGCCCGAAGAGCAGTTCTTC.

The CDR3 sequence: CASSQVAGRETQYF. The CDR3 DNA reads TGTGCCAGCAGCCAAGTAGCGGGGAGGGAGACCCAGTACTTC. The chain carries TRBV4-2 and TRBJ2-5, with TRBD2 identical over 8 bases. CDR1 is LGHNA and CDR2 is YNFKEQ in the germline V gene. The CDR3 spans 14 residues. After removal of 1 base from V and 5 bases from J, the junction contained 3 bases not matched to a gene.

The sample holds one count of this clonotype. The chain carries TRBV3-1 and TRBJ2-4; D may be TRBD1 (6 bases). Germline lookup yields CDR1 LGHDT and CDR2 YNNKEL (reference sequence). This CDR3 contains 17 residues. V was clipped by 4 bases and J by 0 bases, with 16 bases between them. In DNA form, the CDR3 reads TGTGCCAGCAGCCCTTGGGACACCCAATTAGCCAAAAACATTCAGTACTTC. This encodes CASSPWDTQLAKNIQYF.

The genes are TRBV12-3 or TRBV12-4 and TRBJ1-2; unclear D gene. Between the trimmed V and J ends, which lost 5 bases and 6 bases, there was a span of 16 bases. There are 14 residues in the CDR3. CDR3 nucleotide sequence: TGTGCCAGCAGTCCTCTCCGACTGGTGAATGGCTACACCTTC. Translated: CASSPLRLVNGYTF.

The CDR3 protein is CASSLGDFYTDTQYF. The CDR3 DNA reads TGTGCCAGCAGCTTAGGGGACTTCTACACAGATACGCAGTATTTT. The rearrangement joins TRBV7-2 to TRBJ2-3; the D gene is possibly TRBD2 (6 bases). The CDR3 is made up of 15 amino acids. The germline CDR1 and CDR2 sequences are SGHTA and FQGNSA. The ends were cut back, 1 base at V and 2 bases at J, with 10 bases in the middle.

The chain uses TRBV6-5 and TRBJ1-2, with TRBD1 as a possible D gene (5 bases). This CDR3 has 17 amino acids. Germline values: CDR1 MNHEY, CDR2 SVGAGI. V dropped 0 bases and J dropped 0 bases, with 14 bases sitting between them. This CDR3 reads CASSYSGRVGANYGYTF. For the CDR3, the DNA is TGTGCCAGCAGTTACTCGGGCAGGGTAGGAGCTAACTATGGCTACACCTTC.

This clonotype was observed once. The chain has TRBV29-1 and TRBJ2-2, with D perhaps matching TRBD1 (6 bases). With 6 bases removed from V and 3 bases from J, the gap between germline ends came to 14 bases. CDR1 is SQVTM and CDR2 is ANQGSEA in the germline V gene. This CDR3 has 14 amino acids. The CDR3, as DNA: TGCAGCGTAAGGGCAGGGGCTGACACCGGGGAGCTGTTTTTT. It specifies CSVRAGADTGELFF.

This clonotype appeared a few times. Sequence at one end of the junction differs from germline and may be a read error. The rearrangement joins TRBV12-3 or TRBV12-4 to TRBJ1-6; the D gene is possibly TRBD1 (5 bases). The CDR3 spans 16 residues. The DNA of the CDR3 is TGTGCCAGCAGTTCGCCCAGGGACGCCTATAATTCCCCCCTCCACTTT. Translated, it gives CASSSPRDAYNSPLHF.

The J gene is TRBJ1-2, the V gene TRBV29-1, with a weak D call TRBD1 (5 bases). Per germline, CDR1 SQVTM and CDR2 ANQGSEA. V dropped 8 bases and J dropped 4 bases, with 11 bases sitting between them. The CDR3 has 11 residues. CDR3 coding DNA: TGCAGCCTTTGGGGCGGCTATGGCTACACCTTC. This translates into CSLWGGYGYTF.

CDR3 sequence (DNA): TGTGCCAGCAGCTTAGGATTCAGCACAAGAGGCTCACCCCTCCACTTT. Translated, it gives CASSLGFSTRGSPLHF. The chain carries TRBV11-2 and TRBJ1-6; D gene uncertain. The V gene's germline CDR1 is SGHAT and CDR2 FQNNGV. The CDR3 consists of 16 residues. Trimming removed 1 base at V and 10 bases at J, with 17 bases between.

The V and J genes are TRBV20-1 and TRBJ2-2; D is unresolved. V lost 2 bases, J lost 6 bases, and 13 bases lay in between. Germline lookup yields CDR1 DFQATT and CDR2 SNEGSKA (reference sequence). The CDR3 length is 14 residues. As DNA, the CDR3 is TGCAGTGCTAGATACGTGGCCTCTTCCGGGGAGCTGTTTTTT. It yields the protein CSARYVASSGELFF.

This clonotype occurred a few times. The V call is TRBV3-1, the J call TRBJ2-3; a weak D match, TRBD1 (6 bases). The CDR3 has 15 residues. V dropped 0 bases and J dropped 1 base, with 8 bases sitting between them. Per the germline V gene, CDR1 is LGHDT and CDR2 is YNNKEL (reference sequence). CDR3 DNA sequence: TGTGCCAGCAGCCAAGATGCAGGGGGCACAGATACGCAGTATTTT. Translation: CASSQDAGGTDTQYF.

The chain joins TRBV5-6 to TRBJ1-1, with a tentative D call TRBD1 (6 bases). CDR3 length: 18 amino acids. Trimming pared 1 base from V and 0 bases from J, leaving 19 bases between. CDR1 is SGHDT and CDR2 is YYEEEE in the germline V gene. CDR3 in amino acids: CASSLRRGAGRMNTEAFF. The CDR3 DNA follows: TGTGCCAGCAGCTTGAGGCGGGGGGCTGGTAGGATGAACACTGAAGCTTTCTTT.

This chain joins TRBV10-3 and TRBJ2-5; no clear D gene. Trimming pared 3 bases from V and 0 bases from J, leaving 14 bases between. Germline-derived CDR1 and CDR2 are ENHRY and SYGVKD. The length of the CDR3 is 16 residues. CDR3 nucleotides: TGTGCCATCAGTGATGCAGGAACGGAGTACCAAGAGACCCAGTACTTC. Its translation is CAISDAGTEYQETQYF.

The DNA of the CDR3 is TGCAGTGCTAGGGGACAGAGCACCGGGGAGCTGTTTTTT. Amino acid sequence: CSARGQSTGELFF. The chain carries TRBV20-1 and TRBJ2-2, with 7 bases that match TRBD1. The CDR3 sequence is 13 residues long. V shed 3 bases, J shed 4 bases, and the junction held 2 bases outside the gene matches. Germline V lookup: CDR1 DFQATT, CDR2 SNEGSKA (reference sequence).

This clonotype appeared once. The chain couples TRBV7-9 to TRBJ1-5; 7 positions agree with TRBD1. The length of the CDR3 is 16 residues. V gave up 2 bases and J gave up 4 bases; unmatched junction bases: 8. In germline, CDR1 is SEHNR, CDR2 FQNEAQ (reference sequence). CDR3 region: CASSLWTGTANQPQHF. The CDR3 DNA is TGTGCCAGCAGCTTATGGACCGGGACAGCAAATCAGCCCCAGCATTTT.

The chain joins TRBV12-3 or TRBV12-4 to TRBJ2-2; D gene uncertain. V was trimmed by 3 bases and J by 0 bases, leaving 5 bases between them. CDR3 size: 14 residues. The CDR3: CASSFKPNTGELFF. CDR3 nucleotide sequence: TGTGCCAGCAGTTTTAAACCGAACACCGGGGAGCTGTTTTTT.